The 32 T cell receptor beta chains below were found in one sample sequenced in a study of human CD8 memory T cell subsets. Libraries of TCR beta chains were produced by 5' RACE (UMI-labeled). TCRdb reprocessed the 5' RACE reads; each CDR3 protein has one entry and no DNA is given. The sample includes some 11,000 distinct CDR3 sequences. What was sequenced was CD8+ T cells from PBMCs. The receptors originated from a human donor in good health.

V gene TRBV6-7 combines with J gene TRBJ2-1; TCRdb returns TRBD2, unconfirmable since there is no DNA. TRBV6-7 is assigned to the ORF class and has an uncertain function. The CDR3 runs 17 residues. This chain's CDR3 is CASSPLWRELSYNEQFF.

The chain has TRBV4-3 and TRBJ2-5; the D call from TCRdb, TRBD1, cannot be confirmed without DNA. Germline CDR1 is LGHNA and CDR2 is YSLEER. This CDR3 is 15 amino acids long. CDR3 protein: CASSQSTGDFGTQYF.

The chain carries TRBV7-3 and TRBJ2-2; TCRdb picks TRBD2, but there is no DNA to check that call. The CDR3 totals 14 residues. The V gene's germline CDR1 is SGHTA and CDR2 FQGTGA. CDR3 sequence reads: CASSLGGNTGELFF. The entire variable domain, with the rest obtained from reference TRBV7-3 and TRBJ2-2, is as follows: GAGVSQTPSNKVTEKGKYVELRCDPISGHTALYWYRQSLGQGPEFLIYFQGTGAADDSGLPNDRFFAVRPEGSVSTLKIQRTERGDSAVYLCASSLGGNTGELFFGEGSRLTVL.

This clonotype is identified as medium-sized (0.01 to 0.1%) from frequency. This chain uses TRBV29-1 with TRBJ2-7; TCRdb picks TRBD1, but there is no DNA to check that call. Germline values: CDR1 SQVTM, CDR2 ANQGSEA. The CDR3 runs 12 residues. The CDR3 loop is CSAQQGAREQYF.

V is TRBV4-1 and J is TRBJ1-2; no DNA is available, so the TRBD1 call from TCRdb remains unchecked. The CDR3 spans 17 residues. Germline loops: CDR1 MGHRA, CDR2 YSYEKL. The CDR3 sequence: CASSQNPQQGSADGYTF.

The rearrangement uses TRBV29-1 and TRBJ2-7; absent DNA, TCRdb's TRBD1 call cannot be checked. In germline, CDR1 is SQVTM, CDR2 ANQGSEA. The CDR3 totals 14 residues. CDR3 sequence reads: CSVARTGRIYEQYF.

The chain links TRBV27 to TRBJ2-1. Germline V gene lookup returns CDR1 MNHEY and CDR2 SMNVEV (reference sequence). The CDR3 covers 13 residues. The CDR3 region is CASSLTPYNEQFF.

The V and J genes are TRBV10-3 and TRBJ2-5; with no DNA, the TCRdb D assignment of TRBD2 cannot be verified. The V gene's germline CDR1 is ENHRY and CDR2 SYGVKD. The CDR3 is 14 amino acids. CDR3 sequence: CAISEVQLEETQYF.

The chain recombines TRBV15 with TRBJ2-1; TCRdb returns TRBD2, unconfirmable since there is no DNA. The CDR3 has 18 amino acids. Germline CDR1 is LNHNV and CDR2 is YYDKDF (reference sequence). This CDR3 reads CATSRVGMGAGAYNEQFF.

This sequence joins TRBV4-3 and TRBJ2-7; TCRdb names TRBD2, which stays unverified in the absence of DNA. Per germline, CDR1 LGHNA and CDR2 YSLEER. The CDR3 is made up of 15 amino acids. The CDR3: CASSQGGSGTYEQYF.

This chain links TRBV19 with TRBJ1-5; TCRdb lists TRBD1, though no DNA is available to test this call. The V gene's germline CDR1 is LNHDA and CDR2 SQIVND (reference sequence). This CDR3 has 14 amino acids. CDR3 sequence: CASRGVYSNQPQHF.

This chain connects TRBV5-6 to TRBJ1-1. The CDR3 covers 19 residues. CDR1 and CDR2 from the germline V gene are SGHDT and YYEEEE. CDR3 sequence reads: CASSLQFRESPGPNTEAFF.

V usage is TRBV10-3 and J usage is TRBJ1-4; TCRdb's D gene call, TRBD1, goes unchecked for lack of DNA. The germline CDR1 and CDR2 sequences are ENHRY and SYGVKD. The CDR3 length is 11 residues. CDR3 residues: CAISVGTELFF.

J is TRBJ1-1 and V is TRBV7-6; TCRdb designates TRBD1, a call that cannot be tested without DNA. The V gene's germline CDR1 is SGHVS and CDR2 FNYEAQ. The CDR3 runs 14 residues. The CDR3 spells CASSDGTDQPEAFF.

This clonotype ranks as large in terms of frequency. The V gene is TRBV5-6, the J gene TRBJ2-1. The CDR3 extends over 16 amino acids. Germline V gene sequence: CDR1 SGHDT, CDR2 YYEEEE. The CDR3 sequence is CASSLPTHPIYNEQFF. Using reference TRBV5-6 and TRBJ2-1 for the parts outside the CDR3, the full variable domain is DAGVTQSPTHLIKTRGQQVTLRCSPKSGHDTVSWYQQALGQGPQFIFQYYEEEERQRGNFPDRFSGHQFPNYSSELNVNALLLGDSALYLCASSLPTHPIYNEQFFGPGTRLTVL.

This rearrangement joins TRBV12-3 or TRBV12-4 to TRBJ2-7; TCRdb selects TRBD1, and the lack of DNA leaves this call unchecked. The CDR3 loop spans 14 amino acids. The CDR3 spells CASSLALDSYEQYF.

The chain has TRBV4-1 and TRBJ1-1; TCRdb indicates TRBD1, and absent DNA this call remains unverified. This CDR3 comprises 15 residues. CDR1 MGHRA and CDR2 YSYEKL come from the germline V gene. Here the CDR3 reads CASSQDQKGPPEAFF.

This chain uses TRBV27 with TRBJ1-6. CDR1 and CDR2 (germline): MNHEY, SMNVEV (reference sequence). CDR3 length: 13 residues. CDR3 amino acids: CASSFGSNSPLHF.

This chain's CDR3 is CASSFWGVGTEAFF. V is TRBV12-3 or TRBV12-4 and J is TRBJ1-1. This CDR3 has 14 amino acids.

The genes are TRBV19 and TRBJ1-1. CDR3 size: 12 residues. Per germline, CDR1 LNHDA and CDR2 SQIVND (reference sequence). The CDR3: CASRSMNTEAFF. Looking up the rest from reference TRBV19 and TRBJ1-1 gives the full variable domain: DGGITQSPKYLFRKEGQNVTLSCEQNLNHDAMYWYRQDPGQGLRLIYYSQIVNDFQKGDIAEGYSVSREKKESFPLTVTSAQKNPTAFYLCASRSMNTEAFFGQGTRLTVV.

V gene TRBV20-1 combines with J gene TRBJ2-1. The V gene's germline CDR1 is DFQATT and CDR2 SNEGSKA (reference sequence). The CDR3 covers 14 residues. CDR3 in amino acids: CSADLDGLGNEQFF.

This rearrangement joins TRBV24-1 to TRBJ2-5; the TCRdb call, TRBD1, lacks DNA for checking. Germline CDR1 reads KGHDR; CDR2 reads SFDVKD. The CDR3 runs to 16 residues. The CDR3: CATSDEGQGARETQYF.

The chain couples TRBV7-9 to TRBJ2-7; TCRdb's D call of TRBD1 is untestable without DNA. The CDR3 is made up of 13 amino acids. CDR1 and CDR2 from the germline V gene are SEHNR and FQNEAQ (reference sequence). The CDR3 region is CASRGQLSYEQYF.

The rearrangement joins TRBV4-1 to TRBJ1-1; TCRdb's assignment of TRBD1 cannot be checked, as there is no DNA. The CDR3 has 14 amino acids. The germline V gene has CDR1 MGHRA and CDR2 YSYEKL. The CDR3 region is CASSQSNRDLKAFF.

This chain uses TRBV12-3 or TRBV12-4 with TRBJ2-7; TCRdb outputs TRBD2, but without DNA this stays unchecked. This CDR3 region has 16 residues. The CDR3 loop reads CASSSPQEGALYEQYF.

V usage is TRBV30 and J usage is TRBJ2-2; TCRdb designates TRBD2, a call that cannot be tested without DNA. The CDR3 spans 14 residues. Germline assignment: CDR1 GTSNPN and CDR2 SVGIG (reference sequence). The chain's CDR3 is CAWQLAGITGELFF.

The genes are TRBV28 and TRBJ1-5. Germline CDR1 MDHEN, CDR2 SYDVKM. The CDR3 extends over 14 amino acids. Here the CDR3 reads CASSLEQTGQPQHF.

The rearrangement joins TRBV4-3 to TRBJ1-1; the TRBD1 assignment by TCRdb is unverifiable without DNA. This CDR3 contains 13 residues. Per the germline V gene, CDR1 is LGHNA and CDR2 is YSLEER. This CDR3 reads CASSHPGDTEAFF.

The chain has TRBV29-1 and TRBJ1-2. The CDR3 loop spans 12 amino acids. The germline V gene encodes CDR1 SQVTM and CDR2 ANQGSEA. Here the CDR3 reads CSVGSANYGYTF.

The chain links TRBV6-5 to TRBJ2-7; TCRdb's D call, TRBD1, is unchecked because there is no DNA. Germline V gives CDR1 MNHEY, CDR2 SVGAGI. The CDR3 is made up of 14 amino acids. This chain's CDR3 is CASSLTRGASAQYF.

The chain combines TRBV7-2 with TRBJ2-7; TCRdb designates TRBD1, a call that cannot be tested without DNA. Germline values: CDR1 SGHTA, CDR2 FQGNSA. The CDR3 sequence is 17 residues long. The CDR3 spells CASSLWGQGVQLYEQYF.

CDR3 sequence reads: CSARDITGADYEQYF. The chain couples TRBV20-1 to TRBJ2-7; absent DNA, TCRdb's TRBD1 call cannot be checked. The CDR3 contains 15 residues. Germline loops: CDR1 DFQATT, CDR2 SNEGSKA (reference sequence).